These T cell receptor beta chains were read from a single sample in a study of blood T cell repertoires in COVID-19. Profiled with immunoSEQ multiplex PCR; TCRdb holds only in-frame clones, not every one. The sample lists about 72,000 clones, around 84% occurring once. The sequencing input was peripheral blood. These receptors were collected from a man aged 70-80 years with active or convalescent COVID-19. CDR3s include the opening cysteine and the closing phenylalanine or tryptophan. The D gene is left open where the match is weak.

j_gene	v_gene	d_gene	CDR3aa
TRBJ1-5	TRBV2	TRBD1	CASTKTGSNQPQHF
TRBJ1-1	TRBV7-3	-	CASRPHREVNTEAFF
TRBJ2-5	TRBV2	TRBD2	CASSAAGGLETQYF
TRBJ2-7	TRBV2	-	CASSWGLESYEQYF
TRBJ2-5	TRBV7-3	TRBD2	CASSLKGASGAIQETQYF
TRBJ2-7	TRBV6-5	TRBD1	CASSRQGNHHEQYF
TRBJ2-1	TRBV6-6	TRBD2	CASSQLAGGWSEQFF
TRBJ1-5	TRBV3-1/TRBV3-2	TRBD1	CASSPTGGGGNQPQHF
TRBJ1-2	TRBV19	TRBD1	CASSLLGTGTNYGYTF
TRBJ1-4	TRBV28	TRBD1	CASSLWQGAGGNEKLFF